This entry lists 12 T cell receptor beta chains sequenced from one sample in a study of T cell responses to AZD1222 COVID-19 vaccine (dated by TCRdb to the early 2020s). To prepare the library, the immunoSEQ multiplex PCR assay was applied. Drawn from immuneACCESS, this table holds only the in-frame rearrangements with V and J called that TCRdb kept. Clones are partly lost; checked studies trace under half to an unresolved V gene and leave the rest unexplained. Within this sample are 100,000 to 140,000 clones, with around nine tenths of them counted one time only. 20% to 25% of the sample lies in the top ten. The time point label corresponds to: baseline before first vaccination. Specimen: peripheral blood, collected on day 0 of AZD1222 vaccination. These receptors all stem from an adult in good health.

V and J are TRBV6-5 and TRBJ1-1, with D hard to call. Germline V gives CDR1 MNHEY, CDR2 SVGAGI. CDR3 length: 13 amino acids. V was shortened by 6 bases and J by 1 base, with 9 bases between the two germline ends. The CDR3 sequence is CASSPRGNTEAFF. The CDR3 nucleotides are TGTGCCAGCAGCCCGCGGGGGAACACTGAAGCTTTCTTT.

V and J are TRBV2 and TRBJ2-7, with 9 nucleotides matching TRBD1. Unmatched junction bases numbered 10, after V lost 5 bases and J lost 2 bases. Per the germline V gene, CDR1 is SNHLY and CDR2 is FYNNEI. There are 16 residues in the CDR3. CDR3 protein: CASSPGTGSTAYEQYF. Here the CDR3 DNA reads TGTGCCAGCAGTCCCGGGACAGGGTCTACGGCCTACGAGCAGTACTTC.

This chain joins TRBV7-2 and TRBJ1-2; the D is unclear. Deletions cut 3 bases from V and 7 bases from J, with 15 bases between. Germline V gene sequence: CDR1 SGHTA, CDR2 FQGNSA. This CDR3 is 14 amino acids long. CDR3 nucleotides: TGTGCCAGCAGCTTCGCCGGGGATGAGGGTGGCTACACCTTC. The encoded protein is CASSFAGDEGGYTF.

The rearrangement uses TRBV19 and TRBJ2-7, with unresolved D. CDR3 length: 13 residues. Per the germline V gene, CDR1 is LNHDA and CDR2 is SQIVND (reference sequence). Trimming took 6 bases from V and 4 from J, leaving 13 bases between them. Here the CDR3 DNA reads TGTGCCAGTAGCCGTGTGGTACTATACGAGCAGTACTTC. It specifies CASSRVVLYEQYF.

The V call is TRBV12-3 or TRBV12-4, the J call TRBJ1-1; D gene uncertain. This CDR3 has 13 residues. V lost 8 bases to trimming and J lost 5 bases, with 15 bases between them. This chain's CDR3 is CASRPGTETEAFF. CDR3 DNA sequence: TGTGCCAGCCGCCCGGGTACGGAAACTGAAGCTTTCTTT.

This chain joins TRBV10-3 and TRBJ2-2, with 11 positions matching TRBD1. Germline lookup yields CDR1 ENHRY and CDR2 SYGVKD. The length of the CDR3 is 16 residues. With 10 bases clipped from V and 0 bases from J, the junction kept 7 bases outside the gene matches. CDR3 residues: CATQGQGAANTGELFF. Here the CDR3 DNA reads TGTGCCACACAAGGACAGGGGGCCGCGAACACCGGGGAGCTGTTTTTT.

The chain couples TRBV12-3 or TRBV12-4 to TRBJ2-7; the D is unclear. The CDR3 runs to 12 residues. V gave up 8 bases and J gave up 0 bases, with 8 bases separating them. CDR3 sequence reads: CASDRNSYEQYF. Written as DNA, the CDR3 is TGTGCCAGCGACCGGAACTCCTACGAGCAGTACTTC.

The gene calls are TRBV7-2 and TRBJ1-1; D is uncertain. The V end lost 1 base, the J end lost 0 bases, and 6 bases lay between the germline ends. Looked up from germline, CDR1 is SGHTA and CDR2 is FQGNSA. The CDR3 contains 14 residues. CDR3 sequence reads: CASSLDHLNTEAFF. The CDR3 DNA sequence: TGTGCCAGCAGCTTAGACCATTTGAACACTGAAGCTTTCTTT. Full variable domain (missing parts from reference TRBV7-2 and TRBJ1-1): GAGVSQSPSNKVTEKGKDVELRCDPISGHTALYWYRQSLGQGLEFLIYFQGNSAPDKSGLPSDRFSAERTGGSVSTLTIQRTQQEDSAVYLCASSLDHLNTEAFFGQGTRLTVV.

The J gene is TRBJ1-6, the V gene TRBV11-2, with D uncertain. Germline V CDR1 and CDR2: SGHAT, FQNNGV. This CDR3 is built from 14 residues. V lost 1 base and J 10 bases, leaving 11 bases between the germline ends. In DNA form, the CDR3 reads TGTGCCAGCAGCTTAGTGATGGCAGAATCACCCCTCCACTTT. Encoded protein: CASSLVMAESPLHF.

This clone has more than one count but fewer than ten. This chain links TRBV19 with TRBJ1-4; TRBD1 aligns across 8 bases. The CDR3 extends over 13 amino acids. From germline, CDR1 is LNHDA and CDR2 SQIVND (reference sequence). With V trimmed by 5 bases and J by 8 bases, 4 bases remained unmatched. This chain's CDR3 is CASSGRGQEKLFF. CDR3 bases: TGTGCCAGTAGTGGCAGGGGGCAAGAAAAACTGTTTTTT.

V and J are TRBV19 and TRBJ2-3; 10 nucleotides line up with TRBD2. V lost 6 bases to trimming and J lost 4 bases; unmatched junction nucleotides: 4. The CDR3 length is 14 residues. The germline V gene encodes CDR1 LNHDA and CDR2 SQIVND (reference sequence). Here the CDR3 DNA reads TGTGCCAGTAGCCCAGCGGGGGGGCCAGATACGCAGTATTTT. Its protein is CASSPAGGPDTQYF.

The V gene is TRBV19, the J gene TRBJ2-1; D call uncertain. Looked up from germline, CDR1 is LNHDA and CDR2 is SQIVND (reference sequence). The CDR3 runs to 14 residues. Between the trimmed V and J ends, which lost 6 bases and 3 bases, there was a span of 12 bases. The CDR3 region has the DNA TGTGCCAGTAGCCCTAATGGAATCTACAATGAGCAGTTCTTC. It encodes CASSPNGIYNEQFF.